A single sample is the source of the 16 T cell receptor beta chains below, sequenced in a study of identical twins. Via MiXCR, TCRdb re-called the 5' RACE reads, giving one row per CDR3 protein. Among 540,000 or so distinct CDR3 sequences, around 24% were seen once, and the ten largest hold about 0.48%. In addition, the sample was reused for a study of yellow fever vaccine responses in identical twins.

The source material was CD4+ T cells sorted from blood. The receptor source for this set is a woman aged 18-35 years in good health.

The rearrangement uses TRBV18 and TRBJ1-6; TRBD1 matches 9 bases. After removal of 3 bases from V and 9 bases from J, the junction contained 9 bases not matched to a gene. CDR3 size: 16 residues. CDR1 and CDR2 (germline): KGHSH, LQKENI. The CDR3 loop is CASSPLAGTGSSPLHF. As DNA, the CDR3 is TGTGCCAGCTCACCCCTGGCCGGGACAGGGAGTTCACCCCTCCACTTT.

V gene TRBV12-3 or TRBV12-4 combines with J gene TRBJ2-6; no clear D gene. With 0 bases removed from V and 7 bases from J, the gap between germline ends came to 13 bases. The CDR3 runs to 16 residues. As DNA, the CDR3 is TGTGCCAGCAGTTTAGCGCCCTCTCTGGCTGCCAACGTCCTGACTTTC. This gives the protein CASSLAPSLAANVLTF.

This clonotype showed up just a few times. J is TRBJ1-2 and V is TRBV7-9; D uncertain. V gave up 5 bases and J gave up 5 bases, with 6 bases separating them. CDR3 length: 11 amino acids. Germline CDR1 and CDR2: SEHNR and FQNEAQ (reference sequence). The CDR3 nucleotides are TGTGCCAGCAGCCCGGCTTATGGCTACACCTTC. Protein product: CASSPAYGYTF.

The chain carries TRBV24-1 and TRBJ2-1; 10 bases line up with TRBD2. CDR3 size: 17 residues. From germline, CDR1 is KGHDR and CDR2 SFDVKD. The V gene end was trimmed by 6 bases and the J gene end by 7 bases; junction bases not matched to a gene: 14. CDR3: CATSPGSGGPYINEQFF. The CDR3 DNA sequence: TGTGCCACCAGTCCAGGTAGCGGGGGGCCTTACATTAATGAGCAGTTCTTC.

The chain joins TRBV27 to TRBJ2-2, with a tentative D call TRBD2 (6 bases). V was clipped by 8 bases and J by 2 bases, with 12 bases between them. CDR1 is MNHEY, CDR2 SMNVEV, per germline (reference sequence). The length of the CDR3 is 14 residues. The CDR3 DNA follows: TGTGCCAGCTGCCTGGGACTCAACACCGGGGAGCTGTTTTTT. This sequence encodes CASCLGLNTGELFF.

The CDR3 spells CAMGDTANYGYTF. The CDR3 DNA reads as TGTGCCATGGGGGACACAGCTAACTATGGCTACACCTTC. V and J are TRBV10-3 and TRBJ1-2; TRBD1 might be the D (6 bases). The V end was cut by 9 bases, the J end by 0 bases, with 11 bases between. The germline CDR1 and CDR2 sequences are ENHRY and SYGVKD. The length of the CDR3 is 13 residues.

The rearrangement uses TRBV6-2 or TRBV6-3 and TRBJ2-5; possibly TRBD1 for D (5 bases). With 6 bases removed from V and 0 bases from J, the gap between germline ends came to 11 bases. Germline values: CDR1 MNHEY, CDR2 SVGEGT. This CDR3 spans 14 amino acids. DNA of the CDR3: TGTGCCAGCAGGGACATTTCGTACCAAGAGACCCAGTACTTC. Translation gives CASRDISYQETQYF.

In its sample, this clonotype was seen a few times. V gene TRBV7-2 combines with J gene TRBJ1-1; D is undetermined. The CDR3 has 15 residues. Germline V lookup: CDR1 SGHTA, CDR2 FQGNSA. With 5 bases removed from V and 5 bases from J, the gap between germline ends came to 18 bases. Here the CDR3 DNA reads TGTGCCAGCAGCCCACCCCCACTGGGAGGGACTGAAGCTTTCTTT. Translation gives CASSPPPLGGTEAFF.

This clonotype was counted only a few times. The gene calls are TRBV2 and TRBJ2-3; tentatively, D is TRBD1 (6 bases). This CDR3 region has 16 residues. Germline CDR1 is SNHLY and CDR2 is FYNNEI. Between the trimmed V and J ends, which lost 5 bases and 4 bases, there was a span of 19 bases. The CDR3: CASSLRPVKGADTQYF. In DNA, the CDR3 is TGTGCCAGCAGTCTAAGACCCGTAAAGGGGGCAGATACGCAGTATTTT.

V usage is TRBV5-5 and J usage is TRBJ2-6; no firm D call. From germline, CDR1 is SGHKS and CDR2 YYEKEE (reference sequence). The CDR3 consists of 15 residues. The V end lost 3 bases, the J end lost 0 bases, and 7 bases lay between the germline ends. CDR3 coding DNA: TGTGCCAGCAGCTATGGGTACTCTGGGGCCAACGTCCTGACTTTC. Encoded protein: CASSYGYSGANVLTF.

This chain connects TRBV6-5 to TRBJ2-7; no reliable D call. The V end was cut by 0 bases, the J end by 0 bases, with 12 bases between. Germline V gene sequence: CDR1 MNHEY, CDR2 SVGAGI. This CDR3 spans 16 amino acids. CDR3 nucleotides: TGTGCCAGCAGTTACTCGGCTCTTTCTTTCTCCTACGAGCAGTACTTC. It codes for CASSYSALSFSYEQYF.

This clonotype was detected only a few times. This chain joins TRBV6-5 and TRBJ2-1; D unclear. Germline V gene sequence: CDR1 MNHEY, CDR2 SVGAGI. The CDR3 length is 11 residues. V shed 2 bases and J shed 10 bases, with 6 bases lying between them. CDR3 region: CASSYRREQFF. The CDR3 DNA reads as TGTGCCAGCAGTTACCGGCGGGAGCAGTTCTTC.

This clonotype has only a few counts. The chain links TRBV12-3 or TRBV12-4 to TRBJ2-2, with D unresolved. V gave up 0 bases and J gave up 1 base, with 6 bases separating them. CDR3 length: 15 amino acids. The CDR3 DNA reads as TGTGCCAGCAGTTTAGCGCCGAGGAACACCGGGGAGCTGTTTTTT. Encoded protein: CASSLAPRNTGELFF.

The table lists this clonotype with many counts. This chain joins TRBV12-3 or TRBV12-4 and TRBJ1-1; a possible D gene is TRBD1 (6 bases). V lost 3 bases to trimming and J lost 1 base, with 12 bases between them. The CDR3 runs to 15 residues. CDR3 region: CASSLEARGNTEAFF. Here the CDR3 DNA reads TGTGCCAGCAGTTTGGAGGCCAGGGGGAACACTGAAGCTTTCTTT.

This clonotype was picked up many times. The chain carries TRBV27 and TRBJ2-7; D may be TRBD2 (5 bases). Germline-derived CDR1 and CDR2 are MNHEY and SMNVEV (reference sequence). CDR3 length: 12 amino acids. The V end was cut by 4 bases, the J end by 1 base, with 5 bases between. Written as DNA, the CDR3 is TGTGCCAGCAGTTCGGGGTCCTACGAGCAGTACTTC. Translated, it gives CASSSGSYEQYF.

The gene calls are TRBV6-1 and TRBJ2-1; D may correspond to TRBD1 or TRBD2 (5 bases each). Trimming pared 6 bases from V and 2 bases from J, leaving 8 bases between. The germline CDR1 and CDR2 sequences are MNHNS and SASEGT. This CDR3 spans 13 amino acids. The CDR3 region has the DNA TGTGCCAGCAGGGGGGTCACCTACAATGAGCAGTTCTTC. This encodes CASRGVTYNEQFF.